This T cell receptor (beta chain) is from a study of chemoradiotherapy in HPV16-positive cancers. General study points: Non-HPV-specific T cells did not expand in tumors during treatment, whereas candidate HPV-specific clones and E7-related motifs did. HPV-specific T cells were functionally defined from only a couple of HPV16-positive patients.

As regards this clone: Its target is unknown.

Assay used: immunoSEQ multiplex PCR; TCRdb lists only in-frame clones, some missing. The sample yields around 68,000 clones, 88% seen once. Looked up from germline, CDR1 is SGHNT and CDR2 is YYREEE (reference sequence). CDR3 length equals 14 residues. V shed 4 bases, J shed 4 bases, and the junction held 4 bases outside the gene matches. The chain combines TRBV5-4 with TRBJ2-7, with 11 positions matching TRBD1. The sequencing used blood, collected from a patient who underwent chemoradiotherapy. This clonotype was obtained from a human donor with HPV-associated anogenital cancer. The CDR3 here is CASSPGQGAYEQYF. Written as DNA, the CDR3 is TGTGCCAGCAGCCCAGGACAGGGGGCTTACGAGCAGTACTTC. The complete variable domain, with remaining parts taken from reference TRBV5-4 and TRBJ2-7, reads ETGVTQSPTHLIKTRGQQVTLRCSSQSGHNTVSWYQQALGQGPQFIFQYYREEENGRGNFPPRFSGLQFPNYSSELNVNALELDDSALYLCASSPGQGAYEQYFGPGTRLTVT.